Each of the 13 T cell receptor beta chains below was sequenced from the same sample in a study of blood T cell repertoires in COVID-19. TCRdb's table, derived via immunoSEQ multiplex PCR, lists solely in-frame clones and lacks some. This sample has about 420,000 clones, with around nine tenths found just once. What was sequenced was peripheral blood. Source of these receptors: a man aged 18-30 years with COVID-19, enrolled during active disease.

The CDR3 nucleotides are TGTGCCAGCTCACGTTCAGGGGGAGTCAGAAACATTCAGTACTTC. As protein: CASSRSGGVRNIQYF. V gene TRBV18 combines with J gene TRBJ2-4; 7 bases align to TRBD1. Trimming cost V 4 bases and J 6 bases; bases outside gene matches: 9. The length of the CDR3 is 15 residues. Germline V lookup: CDR1 KGHSH, CDR2 LQKENI.

The chain joins TRBV2 to TRBJ1-1; D not certain. Germline assignment: CDR1 SNHLY and CDR2 FYNNEI. The V end lost 7 bases, the J end lost 1 base, and 10 bases lay between the germline ends. The CDR3 covers 13 residues. CDR3 nucleotides: TGTGCCAGCACCCGGGATGGGAACACTGAAGCTTTCTTT. Translation gives CASTRDGNTEAFF.

The rearrangement joins TRBV20-1 to TRBJ1-2, with a weak D call TRBD1 (5 bases). The CDR3 covers 11 residues. The germline V gene encodes CDR1 DFQATT and CDR2 SNEGSKA (reference sequence). CDR3 nucleotide sequence: TGCATCAGCAGGGTCAGTGGTGGCTACACCTTC. Amino acid sequence: CISRVSGGYTF.

In DNA form, the CDR3 reads TGTGCCAGCAGCTTAGAGCGCGGGGACACCGGGGAGCTGTTTTTT. Its translation is CASSLERGDTGELFF. The V call is TRBV7-2, the J call TRBJ2-2; tentative D call: TRBD2 (6 bases). The CDR3 length is 15 residues. Trimming stripped 1 base from V and 3 bases from J, with 9 bases between. Germline CDR1 and CDR2: SGHTA and FQGNSA.

The chain couples TRBV14 to TRBJ2-7; 7 nucleotides match TRBD1. V trimming: 4 bases; J trimming: 2 bases; junction bases outside the gene matches: 5. Germline V gene lookup returns CDR1 SGHDN and CDR2 FVKESK. The CDR3 is made up of 14 amino acids. The CDR3, as DNA: TGTGCCAGCAGCCCTTGGACAGGACCCTACGAGCAGTACTTC. Its protein is CASSPWTGPYEQYF.

This sequence joins TRBV30 and TRBJ1-5; no clear D gene. Germline lookup yields CDR1 GTSNPN and CDR2 SVGIG (reference sequence). V gave up 5 bases and J gave up 5 bases, with 22 bases separating them. This CDR3 comprises 16 residues. The CDR3 DNA sequence: TGTGCCTGGTCTGGAGGCTCGGGTATCGGGGATCAGCCCCAGCATTTT. Amino acid sequence: CAWSGGSGIGDQPQHF.

The rearrangement joins TRBV19 to TRBJ2-3; TRBD1 matches 7 bases. Germline values: CDR1 LNHDA, CDR2 SQIVND (reference sequence). V shed 2 bases and J 5 bases; nucleotides not matched to a gene: 1. The CDR3 is 13 residues long. The CDR3 DNA is TGTGCCAGTAGTATAAGGGGGCAAGATACGCAGTATTTT. It encodes CASSIRGQDTQYF.

This rearrangement joins TRBV5-4 to TRBJ1-1; D not certain. Looked up from germline, CDR1 is SGHNT and CDR2 is YYREEE (reference sequence). The ends were cut back, 2 bases at V and 4 bases at J, with 9 bases in the middle. The CDR3 has 13 amino acids. The CDR3 bases are TGTGCCAGCAGCTTTGAAGCCCCCACTGAAGCTTTCTTT. It yields the protein CASSFEAPTEAFF.

The chain has TRBV3-1 (or the pseudogene TRBV3-2) and TRBJ2-7, with TRBD2 identical over 14 bases. The V and J ends lost 8 bases and 6 bases, in that order; junction bases with no gene match: 6. Germline V gene data show CDR1 as LGHDT and CDR2 as YNNKEL (reference sequence). This CDR3 has 14 residues. The CDR3: CASRGTSGSSEQYF. CDR3 DNA: TGTGCCAGCCGAGGGACTAGCGGGAGCAGCGAGCAGTACTTC.

The rearrangement joins TRBV2 to TRBJ2-2; unclear D gene. Looked up from germline, CDR1 is SNHLY and CDR2 is FYNNEI. The CDR3 spans 14 residues. The V end was cut by 3 bases, the J end by 6 bases, with 11 bases between. The chain's CDR3 is CASSDSLIPGELFF. The CDR3 nucleotides are TGTGCCAGCAGTGATAGCCTAATCCCCGGGGAGCTGTTTTTT.

The CDR3 here is CASTKRRGTDTQYF. DNA for the CDR3: TGTGCCAGCACCAAAAGGAGGGGCACAGATACGCAGTATTTT. The chain recombines TRBV7-9 with TRBJ2-3, with TRBD2 as a possible D gene (6 bases). Trimming pared 7 bases from V and 1 base from J, leaving 12 bases between. CDR3 length equals 14 residues. Looked up from germline, CDR1 is SEHNR and CDR2 is FQNEAQ (reference sequence).

The V call is TRBV9, the J call TRBJ2-3, with TRBD2 as a possible D gene (6 bases). The CDR3 spans 15 residues. The germline V gene encodes CDR1 SGDLS and CDR2 YYNGEE. CDR3 DNA: TGTGCGTCCGAAGAGGGGAGGTCTAGCACAGATACGCAGTATTTT. Translated: CASEEGRSSTDTQYF.

V is TRBV5-4 and J is TRBJ2-7; D ambiguous. From germline, CDR1 is SGHNT and CDR2 YYREEE (reference sequence). With 3 bases removed from V and 0 bases from J, the gap between germline ends came to 16 bases. This CDR3 is built from 16 residues. The CDR3 nucleotides are TGTGCCAGCAGCTCACCAGATGTGTCCCACTCCTACGAGCAGTACTTC. Residues: CASSSPDVSHSYEQYF.